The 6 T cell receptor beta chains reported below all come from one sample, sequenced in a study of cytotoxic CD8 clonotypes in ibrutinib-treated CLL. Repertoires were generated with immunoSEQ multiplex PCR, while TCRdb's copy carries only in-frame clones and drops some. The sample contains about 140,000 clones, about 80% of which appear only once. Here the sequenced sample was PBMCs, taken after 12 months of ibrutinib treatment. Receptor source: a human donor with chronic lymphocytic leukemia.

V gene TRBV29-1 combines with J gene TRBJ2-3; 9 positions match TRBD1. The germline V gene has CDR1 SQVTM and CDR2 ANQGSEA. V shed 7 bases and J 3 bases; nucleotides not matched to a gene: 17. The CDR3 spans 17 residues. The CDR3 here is CSALPVIQGARTDTQYF. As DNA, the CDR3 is TGCAGCGCATTACCGGTCATACAGGGGGCGCGGACAGATACGCAGTATTTT.

CDR3 bases: TGTGCCAGCAGTTTACTGTTGGGGGGGGGCGGGGAGCTGTTTTTT. It translates to CASSLLLGGGGELFF. The V call is TRBV27, the J call TRBJ2-2; TRBD2 aligns across 7 bases. The CDR3 runs to 15 residues. CDR1 and CDR2 from the germline V gene are MNHEY and SMNVEV (reference sequence). V gave up 2 bases and J gave up 7 bases; unmatched junction bases: 7.

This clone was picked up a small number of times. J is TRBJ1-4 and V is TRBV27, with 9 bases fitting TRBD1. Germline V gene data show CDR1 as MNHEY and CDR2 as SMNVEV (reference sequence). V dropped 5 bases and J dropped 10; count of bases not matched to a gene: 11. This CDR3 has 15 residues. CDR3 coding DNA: TGTGCCAGCAGTCCGTCAAGTACAGGGGGCGGAAAACTGTTTTTT. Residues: CASSPSSTGGGKLFF.

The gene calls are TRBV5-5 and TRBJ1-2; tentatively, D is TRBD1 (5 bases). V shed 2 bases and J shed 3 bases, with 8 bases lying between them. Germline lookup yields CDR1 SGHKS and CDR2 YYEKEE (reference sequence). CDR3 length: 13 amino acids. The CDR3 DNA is TGTGCCAGCAGCTTCAGGGTAGACTATGGCTACACCTTC. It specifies CASSFRVDYGYTF.

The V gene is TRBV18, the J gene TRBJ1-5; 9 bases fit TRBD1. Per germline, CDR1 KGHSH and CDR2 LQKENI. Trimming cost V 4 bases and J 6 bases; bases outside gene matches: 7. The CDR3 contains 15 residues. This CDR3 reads CASSRDGTGIQPQHF. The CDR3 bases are TGTGCCAGCTCACGGGACGGGACAGGGATTCAGCCCCAGCATTTT.

CDR3 in amino acids: CASSPWTGNQPQHF. CDR3 in DNA: TGTGCCAGCAGCCCCTGGACAGGGAATCAGCCCCAGCATTTT. This rearrangement joins TRBV5-8 to TRBJ1-5; TRBD1 matches at 8 bases. The germline V gene encodes CDR1 SGHTS and CDR2 YDEGEE. This CDR3 spans 14 amino acids. Unmatched junction bases numbered 4, after V lost 4 bases and J lost 4 bases.